The 19 T cell receptor beta chains below come from one sample, sequenced in a study of graft-versus-host responses after intestinal transplantation (dated by TCRdb to the early 2020s). The library was produced with the immunoSEQ multiplex PCR assay. The clones in this table, taken by TCRdb from immuneACCESS, are in-frame only. Not every clone is retained; where verified, under half of the shortfall comes from an unresolved V gene, and the cause of the rest is unknown. The sample contains thousands of clones, 72% of them found a single time. The ten largest make up 30% to 45% of the sample. The source was PBMCs, collected about 550 days after intestinal transplant. The receptors were sampled from a human patient who received an intestinal transplant, so some T cells may come from the graft donor.

This clone was picked up a small number of times. The chain couples TRBV9 to TRBJ1-1, with D unclear. CDR1 is SGDLS, CDR2 YYNGEE, per germline. This CDR3 spans 14 amino acids. Trimming cost V 4 bases and J 4 bases, with 14 bases left between them. The CDR3, as DNA: TGTGCCAGCAGCCAAGAGAGTGGTGGCACTGAAGCTTTCTTT. It encodes CASSQESGGTEAFF. The variable domain in full, with the rest retrieved from reference TRBV9 and TRBJ1-1, is DSGVTQTPKHLITATGQRVTLRCSPRSGDLSVYWYQQSLDQGLQFLIQYYNGEERAKGNILERFSAQQFPDLHSELNLSSLELGDSALYFCASSQESGGTEAFFGQGTRLTVV.

This chain connects TRBV6-5 to TRBJ2-2, with D unclear. The germline V gene encodes CDR1 MNHEY and CDR2 SVGAGI. Trimming pared 6 bases from V and 0 bases from J, leaving 8 bases between. CDR3 length: 14 amino acids. The CDR3 spells CASRFGTNTGELFF. The CDR3 DNA reads as TGTGCCAGCAGGTTCGGCACGAACACCGGGGAGCTGTTTTTT.

In its sample, this clone is large. The J gene is TRBJ1-1, the V gene TRBV10-3; D is undetermined. The CDR3 runs 12 residues. The V end lost 6 bases, the J end lost 5 bases, and 10 bases lay between the germline ends. The germline V gene encodes CDR1 ENHRY and CDR2 SYGVKD. Here the CDR3 DNA reads TGTGCCATCAGAGCGGGGATGACTGAAGCTTTCTTT. Translated, it gives CAIRAGMTEAFF.

In its sample, this clone was seen a few times. The junction differs from germline at one of its ends, possibly a read error. Other DNA sequences of this sample code for an identical CDR3. The gene calls are TRBV5-4 and TRBJ1-1; D ambiguous. This CDR3 is built from 12 residues. CDR1 is SGHNT, CDR2 YYREEE, per germline (reference sequence). The CDR3 sequence is CASSQDGEKAFF. Here the CDR3 DNA reads TGCGCCAGCAGCCAAGATGGAGAAAAAGCTTTCTTT.

This clone was observed a few times. The junction departs from the called germline gene at one end, perhaps through a read error. J is TRBJ2-2 and V is TRBV5-5, with D uncertain. The CDR3 has 16 residues. Germline assignment: CDR1 SGHKS and CDR2 YYEKEE (reference sequence). The CDR3 DNA sequence: TGCGCCAGCAGCCAAGAGGTCGGATTCAACACCGGGGAGCTGTTTTTT. As protein: CASSQEVGFNTGELFF.

This chain connects TRBV6-1 to TRBJ2-1; D is perhaps TRBD1 (6 bases). The CDR3 covers 15 residues. Trimming removed 2 bases at V and 7 bases at J, with 15 bases between. From germline, CDR1 is MNHNS and CDR2 SASEGT. CDR3 in DNA: TGTGCCAGCAGTGAAACCCCCTCGACAGGAAATGAGCAGTTCTTC. This sequence encodes CASSETPSTGNEQFF.

V and J are TRBV6-1 and TRBJ2-7; TRBD1 agrees at 10 bases. The CDR3 consists of 14 residues. Trimming removed 5 bases from V and 1 base from J; junction bases left unmatched: 2. Germline V lookup: CDR1 MNHNS, CDR2 SASEGT. CDR3 in amino acids: CASSRDRGSYEQYF. Written as DNA, the CDR3 is TGTGCCAGCAGTCGGGACAGGGGTTCCTACGAGCAGTACTTC.

Concerning this clone itself: At one of its ends the junction is not consistent with the germline gene, which may arise from a read error. The sample carries other DNA sequences with the same CDR3. The J gene is TRBJ2-7, the V gene TRBV5-3; weak D call: TRBD1 (5 bases). TRBV5-3 is known as an ORF, though its function is uncertain. This CDR3 region has 14 residues. CDR3 coding DNA: TGTGCCAGCAGCTTAAGGGGCGCAGACTACGAGCAGTACTTC. It codes for CASSLRGADYEQYF.

The V call is TRBV7-2, the J call TRBJ2-7; a possible D gene is TRBD1 (5 bases). The CDR3 is 14 amino acids. Per the germline V gene, CDR1 is SGHTA and CDR2 is FQGNSA. Trimming took 1 base from V and 5 from J, leaving 12 bases between them. The CDR3 nucleotides read TGTGCCAGCAGCTTAGAGCAGGGTACCCACGAGCAGTACTTC. This translates into CASSLEQGTHEQYF.

CDR3 bases: TGTGCCAGCTCACCACCGCCAGGGGGGACCGGGGAGCTGTTTTTT. It yields the protein CASSPPPGGTGELFF. This rearrangement joins TRBV18 to TRBJ2-2, with a weak D call TRBD1 (7 bases). Trimming cost V 0 bases and J 5 bases, with 10 bases left between them. Germline-derived CDR1 and CDR2 are KGHSH and LQKENI. CDR3 length: 15 amino acids.

The genes are TRBV4-1 and TRBJ1-2, with no clear D. V lost 0 bases and J lost 5, with 16 bases in between. CDR3 size: 16 residues. Germline V CDR1 and CDR2: MGHRA, YSYEKL. CDR3 sequence reads: CASSQDSGFVGYGYTF. The CDR3 DNA sequence: TGCGCCAGCAGCCAAGATTCCGGCTTTGTTGGTTATGGCTACACCTTC.

The chain carries TRBV6-4 and TRBJ2-3, with D perhaps TRBD2 (6 bases). This CDR3 spans 15 amino acids. CDR1 is MRHNA and CDR2 is SNTAGT in the germline V gene. Trimming shortened V by 4 bases and J by 2 bases, and 13 bases separated the two germline ends. The CDR3 spells CASSGSGEATDTQYF. In DNA, the CDR3 is TGTGCCAGCAGTGGAAGTGGGGAGGCCACAGATACGCAGTATTTT.

J is TRBJ2-7 and V is TRBV7-2; no firm D call. The CDR3 loop spans 12 amino acids. The V end was cut by 2 bases, the J end by 0 bases, with 2 bases between. CDR1 and CDR2 from the germline V gene are SGHTA and FQGNSA. This chain's CDR3 is CASSLTSYEQYF. The CDR3 nucleotides are TGTGCCAGCAGCTTAACCTCCTACGAGCAGTACTTC.

The chain employs TRBV4-3 and TRBJ2-1; 8 nucleotides align to TRBD2. Losses at the gene ends were 0 bases for V and 0 bases for J; bases not matched to a gene: 1. The CDR3 length is 16 residues. Germline V gene data show CDR1 as LGHNA and CDR2 as YSLEER. CDR3 in DNA: TGCGCCAGCAGCCAAGAGAGCGGGGGCTCCTACAATGAGCAGTTCTTC. Its translation: CASSQESGGSYNEQFF.

The chain combines TRBV6-5 with TRBJ1-1; D is undetermined. Germline V gene data show CDR1 as MNHEY and CDR2 as SVGAGI. The CDR3 contains 12 residues. The V end was cut by 7 bases, the J end by 0 bases, with 6 bases between. CDR3 residues: CASNTMNTEAFF. The CDR3 nucleotides are TGTGCCAGCAATACGATGAACACTGAAGCTTTCTTT.

The chain is built from TRBV5-3 and TRBJ2-1, with D perhaps matching TRBD2 (5 bases). TRBV5-3 is designated an ORF whose function remains uncertain. Trimming removed 4 bases at V and 0 bases at J, with 5 bases between. This CDR3 is 13 amino acids long. In DNA form, the CDR3 reads TGTGCCAGAAGCCGGGACTCCTACAATGAGCAGTTCTTC. This codes for CARSRDSYNEQFF.

The chain couples TRBV7-7 to TRBJ2-7; D uncertain. Trimming shortened V by 6 bases and J by 0 bases, and 12 bases separated the two germline ends. The germline gives CDR1 SSHAT, CDR2 FNYEAQ (reference sequence). CDR3 size: 14 residues. The CDR3 DNA is TGTGCCAGCAGTTATACTCACAGCTCCTACGAGCAGTACTTC. As protein: CASSYTHSSYEQYF.

This clone was seen just once. The V and J genes are TRBV30 and TRBJ2-7; 7 nucleotides agree with TRBD1. The CDR3 is 15 residues long. V shed 0 bases, J shed 0 bases, and the junction held 5 bases outside the gene matches. The germline V gene has CDR1 GTSNPN and CDR2 SVGIG (reference sequence). CDR3 in amino acids: CAWSVGTAPSYEQYF. CDR3 sequence (DNA): TGTGCCTGGAGTGTCGGGACAGCCCCCTCCTACGAGCAGTACTTC.

The chain has TRBV10-2 and TRBJ1-5, with D perhaps TRBD1 (5 bases). The CDR3 extends over 16 amino acids. CDR1 and CDR2 from the germline V gene are WSHSY and SAAADI. Trimming stripped 5 bases from V and 2 bases from J, with 16 bases between. CDR3 sequence: CASSSGKGVGNQPQHF. The CDR3 DNA sequence: TGCGCCAGCAGTTCAGGGAAAGGGGTTGGCAATCAGCCCCAGCATTTT.